A single sample is the source of the 20 T cell receptor beta chains below, sequenced in a study of T cells in Graves' hyperthyroidism and ophthalmopathy. The TCR beta CDR3 regions underwent amplification using RNA transcripts as the source. The TCR CDR3 first-round RT-PCR relied on the HTBI primer set. TCRdb re-derived calls from the multiplex PCR reads in MiXCR, one entry per CDR3 protein. There are about 640,000 distinct CDR3 sequences in the sample; less than 25% occur only once, and over 30% lies in the top ten. The material sequenced was blood. These receptors were taken from a young man with Graves' ophthalmopathy.

This clonotype was detected ten times or more. The chain couples TRBV28 to TRBJ2-3, with 8 bases fitting TRBD2. Germline values: CDR1 MDHEN, CDR2 SYDVKM. V shed 6 bases, J shed 3 bases, and the junction held 5 bases outside the gene matches. CDR3 length: 14 amino acids. CDR3 sequence (DNA): TGTGCCAGCAGGCCACTAGCGGAAACAGATACGCAGTATTTT. It encodes CASRPLAETDTQYF.

This sequence joins TRBV14 and TRBJ2-7; weak D call: TRBD1 (5 bases). The CDR3 length is 15 residues. The germline V and J ends were trimmed by 4 bases and 0 bases, with 13 bases remaining between them. Germline V gene data show CDR1 as SGHDN and CDR2 as FVKESK. The CDR3 sequence is CASSPRRGISYEQYF. The DNA for the CDR3 is TGTGCCAGCAGCCCCCGTAGGGGAATCTCCTACGAGCAGTACTTC.

This chain connects TRBV15 to TRBJ2-4; the D gene is possibly TRBD2 (6 bases). Germline V gene data show CDR1 as LNHNV and CDR2 as YYDKDF (reference sequence). Trimming left V 1 base short and J 4 bases short, with 14 bases between. The CDR3 runs to 16 residues. The CDR3 DNA is TGTGCCACCAGCAGAGGTCGCGTTAGCGGAAAAAACATTCAGTACTTC. This translates into CATSRGRVSGKNIQYF.

This clonotype was observed at least ten times. In DNA form, the CDR3 reads TGTGCCAGCAGCTTATCTGGACAGGGCTACGAGCAGTACTTC. Its protein product is CASSLSGQGYEQYF. This sequence joins TRBV7-9 and TRBJ2-7; 8 nucleotides match TRBD1. The ends lost 2 bases at V and 3 bases at J; junction bases unmatched: 3. This CDR3 is 14 amino acids long. Looked up from germline, CDR1 is SEHNR and CDR2 is FQNEAQ (reference sequence).

The chain employs TRBV10-2 and TRBJ2-2; D is perhaps TRBD1 (5 bases). V gave up 3 bases and J gave up 7 bases, with 6 bases separating them. Per germline, CDR1 WSHSY and CDR2 SAAADI. The CDR3 is 12 residues long. The CDR3 region is CASSDRVGELFF. The DNA for the CDR3 is TGCGCCAGCAGTGACAGGGTCGGGGAGCTGTTTTTT.

This clonotype was seen a handful of times. The CDR3 nucleotides are TGCAGCGGAATCACAGATACGCAGTATTTT. Its translation is CSGITDTQYF. The chain couples TRBV29-1 to TRBJ2-3; no reliable D call. Germline CDR1 reads SQVTM; CDR2 reads ANQGSEA. V was clipped by 7 bases and J by 2 bases, with 4 bases between them. The CDR3 is 10 amino acids.

The table lists this clonotype with a few counts. The chain combines TRBV27 with TRBJ1-1; possibly TRBD1 for D (6 bases). V was cut by 1 base and J by 11 bases, with 17 bases left in between. CDR3 length: 14 residues. Germline loops: CDR1 MNHEY, CDR2 SMNVEV (reference sequence). CDR3 nucleotides: TGTGCCAGCAGTTTATTGGGGACGCGACAGGAGGCTTTCTTT. Its protein is CASSLLGTRQEAFF.

V gene TRBV12-3 or TRBV12-4 combines with J gene TRBJ2-7; TRBD2 agrees at 7 bases. The V and J ends lost 1 base and 3 bases, in that order; junction bases with no gene match: 6. The CDR3 extends over 15 amino acids. This CDR3 reads CASSLGWRESYEQYF. CDR3 DNA: TGTGCCAGCAGTTTAGGCTGGCGGGAGAGCTACGAGCAGTACTTC.

The V gene is TRBV11-2, the J gene TRBJ2-7; D perhaps matches TRBD1 (5 bases). The V end was cut by 6 bases, the J end by 0 bases, with 15 bases between. Germline V gene sequence: CDR1 SGHAT, CDR2 FQNNGV. This CDR3 spans 15 amino acids. The CDR3 is CASSYRRQPSYEQYF. CDR3 sequence (DNA): TGTGCCAGCAGTTACCGGCGACAGCCCTCCTACGAGCAGTACTTC. Filled out from reference TRBV11-2 and TRBJ2-7, the complete variable domain reads EAGVAQSPRYKIIEKRQSVAFWCNPISGHATLYWYQQILGQGPKLLIQFQNNGVVDDSQLPKDRFSAERLKGVDSTLKIQPAKLEDSAVYLCASSYRRQPSYEQYFGPGTRLTVT.

V usage is TRBV7-9 and J usage is TRBJ2-2; 11 nucleotides align to TRBD1. Germline V gene sequence: CDR1 SEHNR, CDR2 FQNEAQ (reference sequence). J gave up 7 bases and V 1 base, and 5 bases lay outside the gene matches. This CDR3 has 16 amino acids. CDR3 DNA sequence: TGTGCCAGCAGCTTAGGCCCCGGGACAGGGGGCGGGGAGCTGTTTTTT. This translates into CASSLGPGTGGGELFF.

This clonotype has a count of ten or more. The chain combines TRBV20-1 with TRBJ2-3, with D unresolved. The CDR3 sequence is 18 residues long. Trimming left V 0 bases short and J 3 bases short, with 22 bases between. Germline V CDR1 and CDR2: DFQATT, SNEGSKA (reference sequence). This chain's CDR3 is CSARDGKARVPMTDTQYF. CDR3 DNA: TGCAGTGCTAGAGATGGGAAGGCCCGAGTACCCATGACAGATACGCAGTATTTT.

The rearrangement links TRBV29-1 to TRBJ2-1; 12 bases map to TRBD2. The germline V gene encodes CDR1 SQVTM and CDR2 ANQGSEA. The CDR3 consists of 15 residues. CDR3 loop: CSGTSGHGSYNEQFF. CDR3 sequence (DNA): TGCAGTGGGACTAGCGGGCATGGCTCCTACAATGAGCAGTTCTTC.

This clonotype was seen more than once but under ten times. The CDR3 bases are TGTGCCAGCAATCACCCCAGCTACTACGAGCAGTACTTC. As protein: CASNHPSYYEQYF. V gene TRBV6-1 combines with J gene TRBJ2-7; D uncertain. The CDR3 has 13 residues. CDR1 and CDR2 (germline): MNHNS, SASEGT. Trimming cost V 7 bases and J 3 bases, with 13 bases left between them.

This chain connects TRBV10-2 to TRBJ2-1; 8 bases match TRBD2. V lost 6 bases, J lost 4 bases, and 5 bases stayed unmatched. CDR1 is WSHSY and CDR2 is SAAADI in the germline V gene. The CDR3 is 14 residues long. CDR3 loop: CASSIAGRYNEQFF. CDR3 coding DNA: TGCGCCAGCAGCATAGCGGGACGATACAATGAGCAGTTCTTC.

The chain is built from TRBV12-3 or TRBV12-4 and TRBJ2-1, with a possible D match to TRBD2 (6 bases). The CDR3 extends over 11 amino acids. V dropped 6 bases and J dropped 9 bases, with 9 bases sitting between them. The CDR3 here is CASRLASEQFF. The CDR3 bases are TGTGCCAGCAGACTAGCAAGTGAGCAGTTCTTC.

The chain links TRBV11-2 to TRBJ2-3; D may be TRBD1 (6 bases). V dropped 5 bases and J dropped 2 bases, with 17 bases sitting between them. Per germline, CDR1 SGHAT and CDR2 FQNNGV. The CDR3 spans 16 residues. The CDR3 DNA reads as TGTGCCAGCAGCCCACAAGGGGGATCCCACACAGATACGCAGTATTTT. Protein product: CASSPQGGSHTDTQYF. The full variable domain, its missing parts supplied by reference TRBV11-2 and TRBJ2-3, is EAGVAQSPRYKIIEKRQSVAFWCNPISGHATLYWYQQILGQGPKLLIQFQNNGVVDDSQLPKDRFSAERLKGVDSTLKIQPAKLEDSAVYLCASSPQGGSHTDTQYFGPGTRLTVL.

Many counts were recorded for this clonotype. The chain combines TRBV30 with TRBJ1-2; D unclear. Looked up from germline, CDR1 is GTSNPN and CDR2 is SVGIG (reference sequence). This CDR3 contains 11 residues. Trimming took off 0 bases at V and 3 bases at J, with 2 bases between the two ends. CDR3 nucleotides: TGTGCCTGGAGTGTAGACTATGGCTACACCTTC. It is translated as CAWSVDYGYTF.

This clonotype was observed many times. The genes are TRBV5-1 and TRBJ2-7; 10 bases are a match to TRBD1. In germline, CDR1 is SGHRS, CDR2 YFSETQ. CDR3 size: 15 residues. V was pared by 3 bases and J by 5 bases, with 8 bases of the junction left unmatched. For the CDR3, the DNA is TGCGCCAGCAGCTCAGGGACAGGGGCACTCCACGAGCAGTACTTC. It codes for CASSSGTGALHEQYF. The whole variable domain, remainder taken from reference TRBV5-1 and TRBJ2-7, is KAGVTQTPRYLIKTRGQQVTLSCSPISGHRSVSWYQQTPGQGLQFLFEYFSETQRNKGNFPGRFSGRQFSNSRSEMNVSTLELGDSALYLCASSSGTGALHEQYFGPGTRLTVT.

This clonotype was seen many times. The chain is built from TRBV28 and TRBJ2-7, with D perhaps TRBD2 (6 bases). V lost 6 bases and J lost 3, with 27 bases in between. CDR3 length: 18 amino acids. CDR1 MDHEN and CDR2 SYDVKM come from the germline V gene. DNA of the CDR3: TGTGCCAGCAGCCTGGGGGGTTTCAGCTTTTTACATTTCTACGAGCAGTACTTC. Protein sequence: CASSLGGFSFLHFYEQYF.

The chain uses TRBV20-1 and TRBJ1-2, with 8 nucleotides matching TRBD1. The CDR3 is made up of 13 amino acids. With 3 bases clipped from V and 6 bases from J, the junction kept 6 bases outside the gene matches. Germline V gives CDR1 DFQATT, CDR2 SNEGSKA (reference sequence). This chain's CDR3 is CSASPGQVNGYTF. The CDR3 region has the DNA TGCAGTGCTAGTCCGGGACAGGTCAATGGCTACACCTTC.